Listed here are 8 T cell receptor beta chains from one sample, sequenced in a study of early T cells in non-severe SARS-CoV-2 infection. TCRdb called the 5' RACE reads again in MiXCR, with one record for every CDR3 protein. The profile covers 80,000 to 100,000 distinct CDR3 sequences, with about 12% appearing a single time and about 7% taken by the ten largest. The specimen sequenced was whole blood. These receptors were taken from an adult who was a healthcare worker with PCR-confirmed SARS-CoV-2 infection or an uninfected control (not recorded which).

V is TRBV6-6 and J is TRBJ2-6; 7 bases are a match to TRBD1. The J segment lost 4 bases and the V segment lost 2 bases, leaving 5 bases of the junction unmatched. This CDR3 is built from 16 residues. Looked up from germline, CDR1 is MNHNY and CDR2 is SVGAGI (reference sequence). The CDR3 nucleotides are TGTGCCAGCAGTTACGCGACAGGGACCGGGGCCAACGTCCTGACTTTC. This encodes CASSYATGTGANVLTF.

This clonotype showed up just a few times. The V gene is TRBV24-1, the J gene TRBJ2-7; D not resolved. Per germline, CDR1 KGHDR and CDR2 SFDVKD. Trimming left V 4 bases short and J 2 bases short, with 17 bases between. This CDR3 is built from 16 residues. CDR3 sequence: CATSESPTYPAYEQYF. The CDR3 bases are TGTGCCACCAGTGAGTCTCCTACCTACCCTGCCTACGAGCAGTACTTC.

Concerning this clonotype: This may be a read error, as it is one base from a much larger clone. The V call is TRBV6-4, the J call TRBJ1-5; weak D call: TRBD1 (6 bases). The germline V gene encodes CDR1 MRHNA and CDR2 SNTAGT. The CDR3 contains 14 residues. This CDR3 is CACSDGGANQPQHF. The CDR3 nucleotides are TGTGCCTGCAGTGACGGGGGGGCGAATCAGCCCCAGCATTTT.

This chain connects TRBV4-3 to TRBJ1-4; D is ambiguous. Trimming shortened V by 5 bases and J by 1 base, and 8 bases separated the two germline ends. This CDR3 region has 14 residues. Germline V gene data show CDR1 as LGHNA and CDR2 as YSLEER. CDR3 loop: CASSSLGTNEKLFF. CDR3 bases: TGCGCCAGCAGCTCTCTAGGAACTAATGAAAAACTGTTTTTT.

This clonotype was seen repeatedly, ten times or more. The chain employs TRBV7-2 and TRBJ1-3; TRBD1 aligns across 12 bases. Germline CDR1 is SGHTA and CDR2 is FQGNSA. The J segment lost 1 base and the V segment lost 5 bases, leaving 12 bases of the junction unmatched. This CDR3 contains 19 residues. CDR3: CASSPDPGQGAASGNTIYF. DNA for the CDR3: TGTGCCAGCAGCCCGGATCCGGGACAGGGGGCTGCTTCTGGAAACACCATATATTTT.

This clonotype was found many times. V and J are TRBV20-1 and TRBJ2-3; possible D gene TRBD2, 7 bases. The CDR3 is made up of 12 amino acids. Germline V gene sequence: CDR1 DFQATT, CDR2 SNEGSKA (reference sequence). The chain's CDR3 is CSSGGITDTQYF. The CDR3 DNA follows: TGCAGCTCGGGGGGCATCACAGATACGCAGTATTTT.

J is TRBJ1-3 and V is TRBV30; 7 positions agree with TRBD1. J was trimmed by 5 bases and V by 0 bases; bases with no gene match: 7. The CDR3 extends over 15 amino acids. The germline V gene encodes CDR1 GTSNPN and CDR2 SVGIG (reference sequence). CDR3 bases: TGTGCCTGGAGTGTACTAGGGACAGTCAGAAACACCATATATTTT. As protein: CAWSVLGTVRNTIYF.

This clonotype was observed a few times. V gene TRBV5-6 combines with J gene TRBJ2-7; unclear D gene. Per the germline V gene, CDR1 is SGHDT and CDR2 is YYEEEE. This CDR3 is 13 amino acids long. V shed 3 bases and J shed 3 bases, with 10 bases lying between them. This CDR3 is CASSSEMNYEQYF. Written as DNA, the CDR3 is TGTGCCAGCAGCTCCGAAATGAACTACGAGCAGTACTTC. Full variable domain (outside the CDR3, taken from reference TRBV5-6 and TRBJ2-7): DAGVTQSPTHLIKTRGQQVTLRCSPKSGHDTVSWYQQALGQGPQFIFQYYEEEERQRGNFPDRFSGHQFPNYSSELNVNALLLGDSALYLCASSSEMNYEQYFGPGTRLTVT.